This T cell receptor (beta chain) was sequenced during a study of OX40 agonist ivuxolimab in advanced cancers. Study findings and constraints: Expanded clones were, on average, more numerous in CD8+ T cells than in CD4+. Patients with a partial response at 0.1-3.0 mg/kg had among the lowest clonal expansion. The antigens recognized by the expanded peripheral T cells, that is their antigen specificity, were not determined. CD4+ and CD8+ T cells in blood underwent clonal expansion by week 6 at 0.1 to 3.0 mg/kg.

Profiled with immunoSEQ multiplex PCR; TCRdb holds only in-frame clones, not every one. This sample yields 60,000 to 75,000 clones, of which roughly nine tenths are seen a single time; about 14% belongs to the top ten. This clone has just one count. Its specificity is unknown. Sequenced here: CD4+ or CD8+ T cells sorted from blood, sampled in a trial of the OX40 agonist ivuxolimab. The receptor comes from an adult with an advanced solid tumor such as melanoma, head and neck, liver or kidney cancer.

The CDR3 DNA sequence: TGCGCCAGCAGCTTGGGGGGACAGGATTTTCCAGGAGAGACCCAGTACTTC. Translated, it gives CASSLGGQDFPGETQYF. The V gene is TRBV5-1, the J gene TRBJ2-5; 8 bases are a match to TRBD1. V lost 0 bases and J lost 4; bases outside the gene matches: 11. This CDR3 is 17 amino acids long. In germline, CDR1 is SGHRS, CDR2 YFSETQ.